These T cell receptor beta chains were read from a single sample in a study of blood T cell repertoires in COVID-19. Repertoires were generated with immunoSEQ multiplex PCR, while TCRdb's copy carries only in-frame clones and drops some. The sample records 200,000 to 300,000 clones, 65% to 90% being singletons. Sequences were obtained from peripheral blood. The origin of the receptors is a young man with active or convalescent COVID-19. Both conserved end residues are part of each CDR3. Fields, in order: clone size, J gene, D gene, V gene, CDR3 protein, CDR3 DNA. D genes are given only for firm matches. Size values are once, few and many counts, or a class for expanded clones, and some rows have none.

NA TRBJ1-6 TRBD1 TRBV5-4 CASSFDRVGANSPLHF TGTGCCAGCAGCTTCGACAGGGTAGGGGCTAATTCACCCCTCCACTTT
NA TRBJ1-3 NA TRBV11-2 CASSPRGQSSGNTIYF TGTGCCAGCAGCCCCCGAGGTCAAAGCTCTGGAAACACCATATATTTT
NA TRBJ1-3 TRBD1 TRBV2 CASRQGFSGNTIYF TGTGCCAGCCGACAGGGATTCTCTGGAAACACCATATATTTT
NA TRBJ1-3 NA TRBV18 CASSLADRNTIYF TGTGCCAGCTCACTTGCGGATCGGAACACCATATATTTT
NA TRBJ1-2 NA TRBV4-1 CASSQEMSYGYTF TGCGCCAGCAGCCAAGAGATGAGCTATGGCTACACCTTC
NA TRBJ2-7 NA TRBV4-2 CASSQVSSGTYEQYF TGTGCCAGCAGCCAAGTTTCCAGCGGTACCTACGAGCAGTACTTC
NA TRBJ2-3 TRBD2 TRBV11-3 CASSLGGSTDTQYF TGTGCCAGCAGCTTGGGGGGGAGCACAGATACGCAGTATTTT
once TRBJ2-5 TRBD2 TRBV5-6 CASSWGLAGVYQETQYF TGTGCCAGCAGCTGGGGACTAGCGGGGGTGTACCAAGAGACCCAGTACTTC
NA TRBJ2-1 NA TRBV19 CASLSGGAGRNEQFF TGTGCCAGCTTGAGCGGCGGGGCTGGGCGCAATGAGCAGTTCTTC
NA TRBJ2-2 NA TRBV25-1 CASSSEFSNGELFF TGTGCCAGCTCCTCGGAGTTCTCGAACGGGGAGCTGTTTTTT
NA TRBJ1-5 TRBD1 TRBV18 CASSPDRVGQPQHF TGTGCCAGCTCACCGGACAGGGTCGGGCAGCCCCAGCATTTT
NA TRBJ2-5 TRBD1 TRBV5-1 CASSLVGTGPRGETQYF TGCGCCAGCAGCTTGGTAGGGACAGGTCCCCGCGGGGAGACCCAGTACTTC
NA TRBJ1-6 NA TRBV28 CASSVKGYSPLHF TGTGCCAGCAGTGTGAAGGGGTATTCACCCCTCCACTTT
NA TRBJ1-2 NA TRBV20-1 CSARTSYGYTF TGCAGTGCTAGAACCAGCTATGGCTACACCTTC
NA TRBJ2-3 TRBD1 TRBV10-1 CASNTLTGDDPRWTQYF TGCGCCAGCAACACCTTGACAGGGGACGATCCACGGTGGACGCAGTATTTT
few TRBJ1-2 NA TRBV5-3 CARSVINYGYTF TGTGCCAGAAGCGTTATAAACTATGGCTACACCTTC
NA TRBJ2-1 NA TRBV4-3 CASSQRRADEQFF TGCGCCAGCAGCCAACGGCGGGCAGATGAGCAGTTCTTC
NA TRBJ2-3 NA TRBV5-8 CASSSPPAPEKDTQYF TGTGCCAGCAGCTCCCCGCCAGCGCCCGAGAAAGATACGCAGTATTTT
NA TRBJ2-7 TRBD2 TRBV6-5 CASSYSGLAGQYEQYF TGTGCCAGCAGTTACTCAGGACTAGCGGGGCAATACGAGCAGTACTTC
NA TRBJ2-1 TRBD2 TRBV6-2/TRBV6-3 CASCLSSGPYNEQFF TGTGCCAGCTGCCTCTCTAGCGGACCCTACAATGAGCAGTTCTTC
once TRBJ2-5 NA TRBV19 CASSEESAILGGETQYF TGTGCCAGTAGTGAGGAGTCTGCTATCCTAGGGGGAGAGACCCAGTACTTC
NA TRBJ2-1 TRBD2 TRBV9 CASSVVLAGGRGTQFF TGTGCCAGCAGCGTAGTTCTAGCGGGGGGCAGGGGGACCCAGTTCTTC
NA TRBJ2-1 TRBD2 TRBV10-3 CAISESVASGGAVNEQFF TGTGCCATCAGTGAGTCTGTAGCTAGCGGGGGGGCCGTCAATGAGCAGTTCTTC
NA TRBJ2-7 NA TRBV2 CASSGYRAYEQYF TGTGCCAGCAGTGGGTACAGGGCCTACGAGCAGTACTTC
NA TRBJ2-7 NA TRBV7-9 CASSLARKFVYEQYF TGTGCCAGCAGCTTAGCGCGAAAGTTCGTTTACGAGCAGTACTTC
NA TRBJ2-7 NA TRBV2 CASSTDISQSYEQYF TGTGCCAGCAGTACGGACATTTCCCAATCCTACGAGCAGTACTTC
NA TRBJ1-2 NA TRBV7-8 CASSLVRGLSGYTF TGTGCCAGCAGCTTAGTTCGGGGGTTGTCGGGCTACACCTTC